This T cell receptor beta chain is from a study of T cells in Graves' hyperthyroidism and ophthalmopathy. Findings and limits, study-wide: The model predicted ophthalmopathy a median around 6.5 months before onset.

Template material for amplifying TCR beta CDR3 regions consisted of RNA transcripts. The HTBI set primed first-round TCR CDR3 RT-PCR. TCRdb re-called the multiplex PCR reads with MiXCR, one entry per CDR3 protein. The profile covers around 540,000 distinct CDR3 sequences, with just over 45% appearing a single time and nearly 8.5% taken by the ten largest. V lost 3 bases, J lost 7 bases, and 12 bases lay in between. Germline V gives CDR1 SEHNR, CDR2 FQNEAQ (reference sequence). The CDR3 loop spans 14 amino acids. No progression to ophthalmopathy during 18 months of follow-up defined stable disease. Newly diagnosed hyperthyroidism, duration under 2 months, in patients aged 18 to 65. Worth noting for this clonotype: Antigen: not known.

The chain combines TRBV7-9 with TRBJ1-4, with D unresolved. The sequencing input was peripheral blood or thyroid tissue (not recorded which). This receptor was taken from a woman younger than 35 with Graves' hyperthyroidism. CDR3 nucleotides: TGTGCCAGCAGCTTGCACGGAGGACTTGAAAAACTGTTTTTT. As protein: CASSLHGGLEKLFF.